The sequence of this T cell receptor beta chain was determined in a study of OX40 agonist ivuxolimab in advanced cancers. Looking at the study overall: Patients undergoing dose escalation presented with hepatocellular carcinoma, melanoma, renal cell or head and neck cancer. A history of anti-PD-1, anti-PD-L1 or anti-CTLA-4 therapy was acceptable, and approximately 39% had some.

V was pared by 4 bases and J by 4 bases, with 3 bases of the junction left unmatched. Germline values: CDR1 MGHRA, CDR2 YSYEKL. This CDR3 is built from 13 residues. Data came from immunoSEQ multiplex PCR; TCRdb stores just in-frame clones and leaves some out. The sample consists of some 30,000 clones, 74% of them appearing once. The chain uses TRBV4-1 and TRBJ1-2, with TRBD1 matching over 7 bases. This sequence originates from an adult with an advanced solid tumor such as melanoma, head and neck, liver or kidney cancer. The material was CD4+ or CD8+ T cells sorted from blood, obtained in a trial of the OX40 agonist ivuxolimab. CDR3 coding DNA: TGCGCCAGCAGCCCCTGGGACAGCTATGGCTACACCTTC. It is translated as CASSPWDSYGYTF.